The 11 T cell receptor beta chains reported below all come from one sample, sequenced in a study of cytomegalovirus exposure and HLA in healthy donors. The study ran its PCR with 60 Vbeta and 13 Jbeta primers. Measured with immunoSEQ multiplex PCR; TCRdb has only the in-frame clones, and not every one. The repertoire holds fewer than 110,000 clones, with over 75% as singletons. The sequenced sample was PBMCs. The receptors shown here come from a man aged 30-40 years in good health and CMV-seronegative.

This chain connects TRBV9 to TRBJ2-5; unclear D gene. Germline CDR1 SGDLS, CDR2 YYNGEE. The CDR3 is made up of 15 amino acids. Trimming stripped 2 bases from V and 5 bases from J, with 16 bases between. The CDR3 protein is CASSVAANKVETQYF. CDR3 nucleotides: TGTGCCAGCAGCGTCGCCGCCAACAAAGTGGAGACCCAGTACTTC.

In its sample, this clone was seen once. J is TRBJ1-2 and V is TRBV5-1; D gene ambiguous. The CDR3 extends over 11 amino acids. Germline-derived CDR1 and CDR2 are SGHRS and YFSETQ. The V gene lost 5 bases and the J gene lost 4 bases, with 6 bases spanning the gap. CDR3 sequence (DNA): TGCGCCAGCAGGGGCCCCTATGGCTACACCTTC. It encodes CASRGPYGYTF.

V usage is TRBV19 and J usage is TRBJ1-2, with 10 bases fitting TRBD1. The CDR3 runs to 15 residues. CDR1 and CDR2 from the germline V gene are LNHDA and SQIVND (reference sequence). Trimming cost V 7 bases and J 4 bases; bases outside gene matches: 9. The CDR3 DNA follows: TGTGCCAGTAAGCCAGGGACAGGGGATGGCTATGGCTACACCTTC. It is translated as CASKPGTGDGYGYTF. The full variable domain, in which reference TRBV19 and TRBJ1-2 provide the parts outside the CDR3, is DGGITQSPKYLFRKEGQNVTLSCEQNLNHDAMYWYRQDPGQGLRLIYYSQIVNDFQKGDIAEGYSVSREKKESFPLTVTSAQKNPTAFYLCASKPGTGDGYGYTFGSGTRLTVV.

The genes are TRBV5-4 and TRBJ2-7, with 9 nucleotides matching TRBD2. The CDR3 sequence is 16 residues long. Germline-derived CDR1 and CDR2 are SGHNT and YYREEE (reference sequence). The V and J ends lost 2 bases and 0 bases, in that order; junction bases with no gene match: 6. The CDR3 DNA is TGTGCCAGCAGCTTTTTAGCGGGGGCCTCCTCCTACGAGCAGTACTTC. Protein: CASSFLAGASSYEQYF.

This chain uses TRBV11-2 with TRBJ2-7, with 8 nucleotides matching TRBD1. From germline, CDR1 is SGHAT and CDR2 FQNNGV. With V trimmed by 3 bases and J by 2 bases, 3 bases remained unmatched. The CDR3 runs 14 residues. The CDR3 bases are TGTGCCAGCAGCTTTGGACAGGGACCCTACGAGCAGTACTTC. Amino acid sequence: CASSFGQGPYEQYF.

V and J are TRBV5-1 and TRBJ2-5; no clear D gene. V was pared by 2 bases and J by 1 base, with 6 bases between. The CDR3 has 13 residues. Germline-derived CDR1 and CDR2 are SGHRS and YFSETQ. CDR3 in amino acids: CASSFSPQETQYF. The DNA of the CDR3 is TGCGCCAGCAGCTTCTCTCCCCAAGAGACCCAGTACTTC.

V usage is TRBV6-4 and J usage is TRBJ2-1, with 7 bases aligning to TRBD2. The V gene end was trimmed by 3 bases and the J gene end by 0 bases; junction bases not matched to a gene: 2. This CDR3 contains 15 residues. Germline V gene lookup returns CDR1 MRHNA and CDR2 SNTAGT. This CDR3 is CASSERESSYNEQFF. The CDR3 DNA sequence: TGTGCCAGCAGTGAGCGGGAGAGCTCCTACAATGAGCAGTTCTTC.

This clone was detected only a few times. V is TRBV11-3 and J is TRBJ2-7, with 9 nucleotides matching TRBD2. The CDR3 has 14 amino acids. V lost 5 bases to trimming and J lost 0 bases; unmatched junction nucleotides: 2. CDR1 SGHNT and CDR2 YENEEA come from the germline V gene. The CDR3 loop reads CASSLTSGSYEQYF. CDR3 DNA: TGTGCCAGCAGCCTGACTAGCGGCTCCTACGAGCAGTACTTC.

V gene TRBV5-1 combines with J gene TRBJ1-2, with TRBD1 matching 7 bases. The CDR3 spans 12 residues. V was pared by 4 bases and J by 6 bases, with 3 bases of the junction left unmatched. Germline CDR1 SGHRS, CDR2 YFSETQ. The CDR3 loop reads CASSLDRDGYTF. The CDR3 nucleotides read TGCGCCAGCAGCCTCGACAGGGATGGCTACACCTTC.

V gene TRBV15 combines with J gene TRBJ2-7, with 7 bases aligning to TRBD1. The CDR3 contains 15 residues. J was trimmed by 4 bases and V by 3 bases; bases with no gene match: 9. From germline, CDR1 is LNHNV and CDR2 YYDKDF (reference sequence). CDR3 protein: CATSREQDRRYEQYF. The CDR3 nucleotides read TGTGCCACCAGCAGGGAACAGGACAGGCGGTACGAGCAGTACTTC. The whole variable domain, remainder taken from reference TRBV15 and TRBJ2-7, is DAMVIQNPRYQVTQFGKPVTLSCSQTLNHNVMYWYQQKSSQAPKLLFHYYDKDFNNEADTPDNFQSRRPNTSFCFLDIRSPGLGDTAMYLCATSREQDRRYEQYFGPGTRLTVT.

This chain joins TRBV29-1 and TRBJ2-3; TRBD2 agrees at 13 bases. The CDR3 runs to 15 residues. The V and J ends lost 7 bases and 0 bases, in that order; junction bases with no gene match: 4. Germline values: CDR1 SQVTM, CDR2 ANQGSEA. CDR3 DNA: TGCAGCGCCGGGACTAGCGGGATTAGCACAGATACGCAGTATTTT. It encodes CSAGTSGISTDTQYF.